One sample yielded the 10 T cell receptor beta chains listed below, sequenced in a study of blood T cells in healthy people across ages. Through a sample-barcoded 5' primer and a J-beta primer mix, a second PCR was run for 7 to 11 cycles. MiXCR was run by TCRdb on the 5' RACE reads, yielding one entry per CDR3 protein. The sample consists of more than 700,000 distinct CDR3 sequences, less than 70% of them appearing once. Material: blood. These receptors originate from an elderly man in good health.

The count of this clonotype is one. The chain is built from TRBV4-2 and TRBJ1-3, with D possibly TRBD1 on 5 matching bases. Trimming removed 0 bases at V and 5 bases at J, with 11 bases between. The CDR3 length is 15 residues. Looked up from germline, CDR1 is LGHNA and CDR2 is YNFKEQ. The CDR3 is CASSQDAQGRNTIYF. The DNA for the CDR3 is TGTGCCAGCAGCCAAGATGCCCAGGGTAGAAACACCATATATTTT.

This chain joins TRBV25-1 and TRBJ2-2; D is uncertain. V was cut by 7 bases and J by 2 bases, with 5 bases left in between. This CDR3 is built from 12 residues. From germline, CDR1 is MGHDK and CDR2 SYGVNS. This CDR3 reads CASNKNTGELFF. The CDR3 nucleotides are TGTGCCAGCAACAAAAACACCGGGGAGCTGTTTTTT.

This clonotype was picked up a small number of times. V gene TRBV6-1 combines with J gene TRBJ1-4; no clear D. Trimming removed 2 bases from V and 6 bases from J, with 4 bases in between. Looked up from germline, CDR1 is MNHNS and CDR2 is SASEGT. This CDR3 has 12 residues. CDR3 sequence reads: CASSELDEKLFF. As DNA, the CDR3 is TGTGCCAGCAGTGAATTGGATGAAAAACTGTTTTTT.

The chain is built from TRBV2 and TRBJ2-3; 10 nucleotides match TRBD1. Germline V gene lookup returns CDR1 SNHLY and CDR2 FYNNEI. The V gene end was trimmed by 8 bases and the J gene end by 3 bases; junction bases not matched to a gene: 11. The CDR3 is made up of 16 amino acids. CDR3 protein: CASGGGQGSRTDTQYF. The CDR3 DNA follows: TGTGCCAGCGGGGGGGGACAGGGGAGCCGGACAGATACGCAGTATTTT.

The chain couples TRBV6-6 to TRBJ1-1, with D unclear. The CDR3 runs to 14 residues. Germline values: CDR1 MNHNY, CDR2 SVGAGI (reference sequence). Trimming stripped 2 bases from V and 2 bases from J, with 9 bases between. The CDR3 protein is CASSYPIVNTEAFF. The CDR3 DNA sequence: TGTGCCAGCAGTTACCCGATCGTAAACACTGAAGCTTTCTTT.

The chain carries TRBV3-1 and TRBJ2-1, with 9 bases that match TRBD2. CDR3 length equals 14 residues. The germline gives CDR1 LGHDT, CDR2 YNNKEL (reference sequence). V was pared by 8 bases and J by 6 bases, with 8 bases of the junction left unmatched. The CDR3 DNA sequence: TGTGCCAGCGCCCTTCTAGCGGGATCCAATGAGCAGTTCTTC. Its translation is CASALLAGSNEQFF.

This clonotype was observed a handful of times. The gene calls are TRBV29-1 and TRBJ2-7; TRBD1 agrees at 8 bases. In germline, CDR1 is SQVTM, CDR2 ANQGSEA. The CDR3 consists of 14 residues. The trim removed 4 bases at V and 2 bases at J, leaving 7 bases unmatched. The CDR3 is CSVAWTGSTYEQYF. The CDR3 DNA is TGCAGCGTTGCATGGACAGGGTCGACCTACGAGCAGTACTTC.

In regard to this clonotype: One junction end does not reproduce the germline sequence, and a read error may be involved. V is TRBV6-1 and J is TRBJ2-7; 8 positions match TRBD2. This CDR3 has 14 amino acids. Germline CDR1 and CDR2: MNHNS and SASEGT. In DNA form, the CDR3 reads TGTGCCAGCAGAGAAGCGGGAGAGTCGTACGAGCAGTACTTC. Encoded protein: CASREAGESYEQYF.

This clonotype showed up many times. This rearrangement joins TRBV11-2 to TRBJ2-7; D might be TRBD2 (6 bases). With 2 bases removed from V and 0 bases from J, the gap between germline ends came to 14 bases. There are 16 residues in the CDR3. The V gene's germline CDR1 is SGHAT and CDR2 FQNNGV. As DNA, the CDR3 is TGTGCCAGCAGCTTATGGGACTTCTACAACTCCTACGAGCAGTACTTC. Protein sequence: CASSLWDFYNSYEQYF.

This chain links TRBV4-3 with TRBJ2-1, with D hard to call. The DNA matches TRBJ2-7 better at its end, which makes the J call doubtful. CDR1 and CDR2 (germline): LGHNA, YSLEER. The CDR3 has 13 amino acids. The CDR3 region has the DNA TGCGCCAGCAGCCAAGATATCCGCTACGAGCAGTACTTC. It translates to CASSQDIRYEQYF.